This T cell receptor beta chain appears in the sequencing data of a study of RUNX1 and TCR beta rearrangement in T-cell leukemia (dated by TCRdb to 2020 to 2021). For the study in its entirety: The comparison of TCR beta rearrangements and CDR3 junctions set under 15 T-ALLs carrying mono-allelic acquired RUNX1 mutations against around twelve T-ALLs that were RUNX1 wildtype. All RUNX1 mutations in the mutated group were heterozygous, ten in the Runt homology domain and three in the transactivation domain. The RUNX1 wildtype T-ALLs were matched for an immature maturation arrest stage, which was defined as lacking cytoplasmic or surface TCR beta protein. The RUNX1 wildtype T-ALLs were chosen to have at least incomplete clonal TCR beta rearrangements, which allowed D1 segments to be compared with D2 segments. The RUNX1-mutated T-ALLs covered a wider range of maturation arrest stages, including cases that were arrested before TCR beta rearrangement began. Human T-ALL TCR beta rearrangements were analyzed to compare with results from a Runx1 knockout mouse model. RUNX1 mutation status of the T-ALL cases had been determined in an earlier study. GRAALL-2003 and GRAALL-2005 were the multicentric trials. After EuroClonality multiplex PCR on genomic DNA, Genescan analysis was used to assess TCR rearrangements. Overall study outcomes, separate from this receptor: Fewer RUNX1-mutated T-ALLs carried clonal TCR beta rearrangements (approximately 65%) than reported for T-ALL generally (over 75%). The number of available clonal rearrangements was too small to assess TCR beta CDR3 length or D segment truncation in T-ALLs. Among T-ALL clonal rearrangements, TCR beta D1 segment usage was 83% in the RUNX1-mutated group and around 63% in the wildtype group, a difference that was not significant. TCR beta J1 cluster usage was similar between RUNX1-mutated and wildtype T-ALLs, with no significant difference.

For oncotyping and quantification of minimal residual disease, T-ALL samples were taken at diagnosis from children and adults treated according to protocol. There are 11 amino acids in the CDR3, from cysteine to phenylalanine inclusive. Just CDR3 DNA is preserved here, 33 bases in frame from base 1. V is cut by 5 bases and J by 7 bases, and the space between the germline ends is 8 bases. CDR1 and CDR2 are read off the germline V gene as SGHAT and FQNNGV. This clonotype is judged medium-sized (0.01 to 0.1%). Its cognate antigen has yet to be identified. No much larger clonotype is one base removed from it; base qualities were not supplied. The library was made by PCR. Sequencing used an Illumina MiSeq. TCR beta DJ and VDJ rearrangements were characterized by next generation amplicon sequencing. For the original study's pipeline: The Vidjil software was applied to the amplicon sequencing data to identify clonal TCR beta rearrangements. TCR beta rearrangement characteristics of the RUNX1-mutated and wildtype groups were compared using two-tailed Fisher exact tests. Using fastp trimming at Q25 and MiXCR clonotype assembly, TCRdb reanalyzed the public sequencing data and kept in-frame beta chains. Every entry covers one CDR3 protein and lists the most common genes and DNA from its rows. TCRdb's processing, not the authors', yielded these V and J calls. The sample table contains 500 to 650 distinct CDR3 sequences; only one count was recorded for 30% to 40% of them. The ten largest clones add up to 98% of the sample.

The V and J segments used are TRBV11-2 and TRBJ1-1, with the D gene not confidently named. The source is a female donor with T-cell acute lymphoblastic leukemia. Sequenced input: blood. The base sequence is TGTGCCAGCAGCCAGTTGCGTGAAGCTTTCTTT. It encodes CASSQLREAFF. With all but the CDR3 taken from the reference TRBV11-2 and TRBJ1-1 genes, the full variable domain is: EAGVAQSPRYKIIEKRQSVAFWCNPISGHATLYWYQQILGQGPKLLIQFQNNGVVDDSQLPKDRFSAERLKGVDSTLKIQPAKLEDSAVYLCASSQLREAFFGQGTRLTVV.